A selection of T cell receptor beta chains follows, all from one sample in a study of blood T cell repertoires in COVID-19. TCRdb's copy holds only in-frame clones and misses some; the assay was immunoSEQ multiplex PCR. The sample records over 200,000 clones, roughly 82% being singletons. Source material: peripheral blood. The receptor source for this set is a woman aged 40 to 50 with acute or convalescent COVID-19. CDR3s include the opening cysteine and the closing phenylalanine or tryptophan. Fields, in order: J gene, D gene, clone size, CDR3 length, V gene, CDR3 protein, CDR3 DNA. D genes are given only for firm matches. Clone size appears in some rows only: once, few, many, or a class for an expanded clone.

J: TRBJ2-1
D: -
size: -
length: 17
V: TRBV29-1
CDR3: CSVEDLELTAGPDEQFF
DNA: TGCAGCGTTGAAGATCTCGAACTCACAGCAGGGCCGGATGAGCAGTTCTTC

J: TRBJ1-2
D: -
size: -
length: 14
V: TRBV4-3
CDR3: CASSRGTREGGYTF
DNA: TGCGCCAGCAGCCGGGGGACACGCGAGGGCGGCTACACCTTC

J: TRBJ1-1
D: -
size: -
length: 14
V: TRBV6-5
CDR3: CASSSFGTTTEAFF
DNA: TGTGCCAGCAGTTCCTTTGGGACTACCACTGAAGCTTTCTTT

J: TRBJ1-1
D: TRBD1
size: once
length: 13
V: TRBV11-2
CDR3: CASSFRGSTEAFF
DNA: TGTGCCAGCAGCTTCAGGGGGAGTACTGAAGCTTTCTTT

J: TRBJ2-1
D: -
size: once
length: 15
V: TRBV5-1
CDR3: CATAAQGRLVNEQFF
DNA: TGCGCCACAGCAGCACAAGGCCGACTAGTCAATGAGCAGTTCTTC

J: TRBJ2-7
D: -
size: -
length: 12
V: TRBV6-2/TRBV6-3
CDR3: CASSLSSYEQYF
DNA: TGTGCCAGCAGTTTGAGTTCCTACGAGCAGTACTTC

J: TRBJ1-1
D: -
size: -
length: 15
V: TRBV5-1
CDR3: CASRLQTGQNTEAFF
DNA: TGCGCCAGCAGGTTGCAAACGGGACAGAACACTGAAGCTTTCTTT

J: TRBJ2-7
D: -
size: -
length: 14
V: TRBV9
CDR3: CASRRGEGPYEQYF
DNA: TGTGCCAGCAGGCGGGGAGAAGGGCCCTACGAGCAGTACTTC

J: TRBJ1-6
D: TRBD1
size: -
length: 18
V: TRBV11-3
CDR3: CASSLDRGFSSYNSPLHF
DNA: TGTGCCAGCAGCTTGGACAGGGGGTTCAGCTCCTATAATTCACCCCTCCACTTT

J: TRBJ2-2
D: -
size: -
length: 14
V: TRBV12-5
CDR3: CASGPRENTGELFF
DNA: TGTGCTAGTGGTCCCAGGGAGAACACCGGGGAGCTGTTTTTT

J: TRBJ2-5
D: TRBD2
size: -
length: 16
V: TRBV6-6
CDR3: CASSYALAGGQETQYF
DNA: TGTGCCAGCAGTTACGCACTAGCGGGCGGCCAAGAGACCCAGTACTTC

J: TRBJ2-2
D: TRBD1
size: -
length: 16
V: TRBV29-1
CDR3: CSAQAGTGGISGELFF
DNA: TGCAGCGCCCAAGCCGGGACAGGGGGAATTAGCGGGGAGCTGTTTTTT

J: TRBJ2-3
D: TRBD2
size: -
length: 19
V: TRBV15
CDR3: CATSRAQILLAGSTDTQYF
DNA: TGTGCCACCAGCAGAGCCCAAATCTTACTAGCGGGTAGCACAGATACGCAGTATTTT

J: TRBJ2-4
D: -
size: -
length: 17
V: TRBV6-1
CDR3: CASSDPGLDDGKNIQYF
DNA: TGTGCCAGCAGTGATCCTGGGCTCGACGACGGCAAAAACATTCAGTACTTC

J: TRBJ1-1
D: -
size: -
length: 14
V: TRBV7-9
CDR3: CASSQQGVNTEAFF
DNA: TGTGCCAGCAGCCAGCAAGGAGTGAACACTGAAGCTTTCTTT

J: TRBJ2-2
D: -
size: few
length: 16
V: TRBV25-1
CDR3: CASSESDRWRTGELFF
DNA: TGTGCCAGCAGTGAATCCGACAGGTGGAGGACCGGGGAGCTGTTTTTT

J: TRBJ2-1
D: TRBD2
size: -
length: 15
V: TRBV18
CDR3: CASSQGLAGEREQFF
DNA: TGTGCCAGCTCACAGGGACTAGCGGGAGAGAGGGAGCAGTTCTTC

J: TRBJ1-2
D: TRBD1
size: -
length: 15
V: TRBV27
CDR3: CASTPGQGYRYGYTF
DNA: TGTGCCAGCACCCCGGGACAGGGGTACCGCTATGGCTACACCTTC

J: TRBJ1-2
D: TRBD1
size: -
length: 15
V: TRBV7-3
CDR3: CASSRPGQEGYGYTF
DNA: TGTGCCAGCAGCCGTCCGGGACAGGAGGGCTATGGCTACACCTTC

J: TRBJ2-3
D: TRBD2
size: -
length: 14
V: TRBV5-5
CDR3: CASNSGRGTDTQYF
DNA: TGTGCCAGTAATAGCGGGAGGGGCACAGATACGCAGTATTTT

J: TRBJ1-2
D: -
size: -
length: 15
V: TRBV9
CDR3: CASSAGGGLDYGYTF
DNA: TGTGCCAGCAGCGCTGGGGGGGGGCTGGACTATGGCTACACCTTC

J: TRBJ2-7
D: TRBD1
size: -
length: 13
V: TRBV29-1
CDR3: CSVVGQGGDEQYF
DNA: TGCAGCGTAGTGGGACAGGGTGGCGACGAGCAGTACTTC

J: TRBJ2-7
D: -
size: -
length: 10
V: TRBV24-1
CDR3: CATSDLCEYF
DNA: TGTGCCACCAGTGATTTGTGCGAGTACTTC

J: TRBJ2-7
D: TRBD2
size: -
length: 13
V: TRBV9
CDR3: CASSREGPYEQYF
DNA: TGTGCCAGCAGTAGGGAGGGACCTTACGAGCAGTACTTC

J: TRBJ2-3
D: TRBD2
size: -
length: 19
V: TRBV5-1
CDR3: CASRPTSGGEIIYTDTQYF
DNA: TGCGCCAGCAGACCCACTAGCGGGGGGGAAATCATTTACACAGATACGCAGTATTTT

J: TRBJ2-7
D: TRBD2
size: -
length: 18
V: TRBV2
CDR3: CASSGTSGADSLVYEQYF
DNA: TGTGCCAGCTCCGGGACTAGCGGGGCCGACTCCCTAGTCTACGAGCAGTACTTC

J: TRBJ1-1
D: -
size: once
length: 17
V: TRBV5-8
CDR3: CASSLLTGRGRQTEAFF
DNA: TGTGCCAGCAGCTTATTAACTGGGCGAGGGAGGCAAACTGAAGCTTTCTTT